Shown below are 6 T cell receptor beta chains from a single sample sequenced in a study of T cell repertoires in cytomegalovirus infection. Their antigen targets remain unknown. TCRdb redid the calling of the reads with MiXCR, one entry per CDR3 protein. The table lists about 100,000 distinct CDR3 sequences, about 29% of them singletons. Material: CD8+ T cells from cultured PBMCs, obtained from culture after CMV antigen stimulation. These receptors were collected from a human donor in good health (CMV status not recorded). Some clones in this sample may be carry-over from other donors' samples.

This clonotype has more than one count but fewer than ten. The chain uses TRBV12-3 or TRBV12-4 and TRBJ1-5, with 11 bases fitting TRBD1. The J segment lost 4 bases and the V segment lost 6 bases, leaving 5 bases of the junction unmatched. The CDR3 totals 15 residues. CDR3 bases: TGTGCCAGCAGAGGGACAGGGGGTAGTAATCAGCCCCAGCATTTT. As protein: CASRGTGGSNQPQHF.

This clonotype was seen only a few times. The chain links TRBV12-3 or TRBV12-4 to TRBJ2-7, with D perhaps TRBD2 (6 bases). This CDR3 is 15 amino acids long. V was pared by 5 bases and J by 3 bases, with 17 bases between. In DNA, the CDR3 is TGTGCCAGCAGTCCCGGGGGTAGGGGCAACTACGAGCAGTACTTC. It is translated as CASSPGGRGNYEQYF.

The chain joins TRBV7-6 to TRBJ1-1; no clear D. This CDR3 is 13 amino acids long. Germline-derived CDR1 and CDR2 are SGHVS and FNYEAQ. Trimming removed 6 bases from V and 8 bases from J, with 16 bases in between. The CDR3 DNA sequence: TGTGCCAGCAGTGTCCCTTCGGGCCCCGAAGCTTTCTTT. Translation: CASSVPSGPEAFF.

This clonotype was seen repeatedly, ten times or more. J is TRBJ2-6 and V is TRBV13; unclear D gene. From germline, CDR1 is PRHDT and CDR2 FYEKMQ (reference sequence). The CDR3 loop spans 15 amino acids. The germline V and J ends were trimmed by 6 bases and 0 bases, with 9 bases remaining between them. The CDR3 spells CASSFPDSGANVLTF. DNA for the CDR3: TGTGCCAGCAGTTTCCCCGACTCTGGGGCCAACGTCCTGACTTTC. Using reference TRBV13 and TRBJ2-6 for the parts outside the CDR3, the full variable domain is AAGVIQSPRHLIKEKRETATLKCYPIPRHDTVYWYQQGPGQDPQFLISFYEKMQSDKGSIPDRFSAQQFSDYHSELNMSSLELGDSALYFCASSFPDSGANVLTFGAGSRLTVL.

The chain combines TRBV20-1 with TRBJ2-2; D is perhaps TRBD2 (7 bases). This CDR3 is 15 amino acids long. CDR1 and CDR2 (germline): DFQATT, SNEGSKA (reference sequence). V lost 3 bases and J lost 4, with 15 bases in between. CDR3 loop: CSARVRGGGTGELFF. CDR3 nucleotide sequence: TGCAGTGCTAGGGTTCGAGGGGGGGGCACCGGGGAGCTGTTTTTT.

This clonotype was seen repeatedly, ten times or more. The CDR3 sequence: CATSSDHEQYF. CDR3 coding DNA: TGTGCCACCAGCAGTGACCACGAGCAGTACTTC. The gene calls are TRBV15 and TRBJ2-7; D gene uncertain. With 3 bases removed from V and 5 bases from J, the gap between germline ends came to 5 bases. The CDR3 contains 11 residues. The germline V gene encodes CDR1 LNHNV and CDR2 YYDKDF (reference sequence).